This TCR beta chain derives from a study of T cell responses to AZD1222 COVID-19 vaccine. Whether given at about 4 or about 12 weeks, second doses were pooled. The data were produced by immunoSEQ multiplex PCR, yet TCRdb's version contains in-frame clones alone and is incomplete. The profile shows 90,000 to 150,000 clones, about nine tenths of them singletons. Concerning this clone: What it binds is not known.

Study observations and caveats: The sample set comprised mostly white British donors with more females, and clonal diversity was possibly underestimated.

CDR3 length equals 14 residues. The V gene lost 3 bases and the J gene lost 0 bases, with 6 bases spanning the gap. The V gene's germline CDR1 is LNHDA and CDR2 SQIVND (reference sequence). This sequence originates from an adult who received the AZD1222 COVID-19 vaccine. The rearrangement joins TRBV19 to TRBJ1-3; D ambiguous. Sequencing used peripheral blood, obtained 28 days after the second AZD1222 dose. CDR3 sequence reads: CASSIGISGNTIYF. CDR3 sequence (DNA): TGTGCCAGTAGTATTGGGATCTCTGGAAACACCATATATTTT.